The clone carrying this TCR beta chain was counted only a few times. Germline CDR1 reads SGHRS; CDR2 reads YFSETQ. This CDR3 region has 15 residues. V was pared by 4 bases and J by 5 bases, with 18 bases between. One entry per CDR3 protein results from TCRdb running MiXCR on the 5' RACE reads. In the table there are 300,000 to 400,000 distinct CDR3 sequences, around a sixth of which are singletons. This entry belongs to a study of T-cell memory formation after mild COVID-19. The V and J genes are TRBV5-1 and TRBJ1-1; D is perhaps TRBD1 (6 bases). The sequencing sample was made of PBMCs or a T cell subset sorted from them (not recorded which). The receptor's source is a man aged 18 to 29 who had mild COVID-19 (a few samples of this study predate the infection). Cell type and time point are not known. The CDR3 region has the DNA TGCGCCAGCAGCCCACCCGAACAGGGAGGTACTGAAGCTTTCTTT. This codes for CASSPPEQGGTEAFF.